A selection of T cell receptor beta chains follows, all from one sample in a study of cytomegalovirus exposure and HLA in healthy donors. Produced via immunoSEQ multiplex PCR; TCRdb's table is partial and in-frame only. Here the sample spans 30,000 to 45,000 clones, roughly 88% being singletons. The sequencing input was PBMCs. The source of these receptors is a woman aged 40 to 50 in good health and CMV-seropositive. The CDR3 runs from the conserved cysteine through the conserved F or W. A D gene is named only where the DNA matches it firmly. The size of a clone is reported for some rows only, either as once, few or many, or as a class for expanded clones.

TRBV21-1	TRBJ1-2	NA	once	TGTGCCAGCAGCACCCGTCCGACAGTCTATGGCTACACCTTC	CASSTRPTVYGYTF
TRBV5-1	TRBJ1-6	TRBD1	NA	TGCGCCAGCAGCTTGGAGAGCAGGGGGAGTTCACCCCTCCACTTT	CASSLESRGSSPLHF
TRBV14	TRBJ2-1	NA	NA	TGTGCCAGCAGCCCCTCCCTGAATGAGCAGTTCTTC	CASSPSLNEQFF
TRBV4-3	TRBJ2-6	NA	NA	TGCGCCAGCAGCCAAGGGACGGGACTTTCTGGGGCCAACGTCCTGACTTTC	CASSQGTGLSGANVLTF
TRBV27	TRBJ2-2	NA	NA	TGTGCCAGCAGACCAGTCCCTGGCGCCGGGGAGCTGCTTTTT	CASRPVPGAGELLF
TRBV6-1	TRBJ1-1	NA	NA	TGTGCCAGCAGTTCAAGACAGCGTGAAGCTTTCTTT	CASSSRQREAFF
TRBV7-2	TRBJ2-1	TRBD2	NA	TGTGCCAGCAGCCTGGAGCGGGGGGGCCCCTACAATGAGCAGTTCTTC	CASSLERGGPYNEQFF
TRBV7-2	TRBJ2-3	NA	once	TGTGCCAGCAGCTTAGCGGGGGGACTGAGCACAGATACGCAGTATTTT	CASSLAGGLSTDTQYF
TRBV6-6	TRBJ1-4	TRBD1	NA	TGTGCCAGCAGTTACTCATCAAGGACAGGGGCAAAACTGTTTTTT	CASSYSSRTGAKLFF
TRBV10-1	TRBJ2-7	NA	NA	TGCGCCAGCAGTGAGGGCCCCGAAGGCGGCTACGAGCAGTACTTC	CASSEGPEGGYEQYF
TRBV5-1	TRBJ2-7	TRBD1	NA	TGCGCCAGCAGACCTCAACAGGGACAGTCCTACGAGCAGTACTTC	CASRPQQGQSYEQYF
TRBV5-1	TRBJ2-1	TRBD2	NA	TGCGCCAGCAGCTTGAAGGAGCAGGTCCGGGGGGGGGAGCAGTTCTTC	CASSLKEQVRGGEQFF
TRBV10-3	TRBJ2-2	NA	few	TGTGCCATCAGTGCAGAGGACATTGCGGGATCCGGGGAGCTGTTTTTT	CAISAEDIAGSGELFF
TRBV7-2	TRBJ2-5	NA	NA	TGTGCCAGCAGCTTCAAGGGCGGGGAGACCCAGTACTTC	CASSFKGGETQYF
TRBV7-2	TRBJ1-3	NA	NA	TGTGCCAGCAGCCGGACAGTTTCTGGAAACACCATATATTTT	CASSRTVSGNTIYF
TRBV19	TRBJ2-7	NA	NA	TGTGCCAGTAGTCGCGCCCGGGGCGAGCAGTACTTC	CASSRARGEQYF
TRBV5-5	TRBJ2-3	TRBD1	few	TGTGCCAGCAGCTTGGGGCCAGGGGGCGGAGATACGCAGTATTTT	CASSLGPGGGDTQYF
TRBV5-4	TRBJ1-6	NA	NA	TGTGCCAGCAGCTTGGATAGCCGGGGGGCGGGTTCACCCCTCCACTTT	CASSLDSRGAGSPLHF